This paragraph covers one TCR beta chain sequence. Its specific antigen is unknown. It has no much larger one-base neighbor in the sample; base qualities were not kept. The CDR3 goes from the cysteine to the phenylalanine over 12 residues. Here the CDR3 DNA is all that survives: 36 bases in frame from base 1. CDR1 MNHEY and CDR2 SVGAGI were looked up in the germline V gene. V is shortened by 2 bases, J by 3 bases, and the region joining them spans 5 bases. Each collaborating institution followed its own protocols to collect whole blood in K2EDTA tubes. Collaborator samples were shipped for TCRbeta analysis as frozen whole blood, isolated PBMCs, or DNA extracted from either sample type. The source of the sample is a study of blood T cell repertoires in COVID-19 (dated by TCRdb to 2018 to 2020). About the investigation overall: Samples covering the acute and convalescent phases of COVID-19 were provided by collaborators in the United States, Italy and Spain. The samples were drawn from two sources: the first 160 participants of the ongoing ImmuneRACE study, and over 950 subjects contributed by 6 global collaborators. The prospective study material was composed of cDNA or gDNA derived from T cells, B-cell-depleted T cells, or PBMCs. A de-identified subject ID, COVID-19 status, age in years and sex were almost always included in the sample metadata. HLA class I and class II types, where available, came from metadata supplied by the sample provider rather than from assay-based typing. Subjects who had been exposed to COVID-19, were actively infected with it, or had recovered from it provided the deeply sampled blood TCRbeta repertoires that made up the dataset. The repertoires were released in a freely available public database intended as a resource for research on the immune response to SARS-CoV-2.

Overall results and qualifications from the work: The amount of clinical and demographic metadata varied by source and participant and was provided uncurated.

TCRbeta CDR3 regions were amplified from genomic DNA using the immunoSEQ Assay, a bias-controlled multiplex PCR. Turning to the authors' computational methods: The number of nucleated cells in each sample was estimated from the amplification of reference gene primers within the assay. Sequence reads were collapsed and filtered to measure the absolute abundance of every unique TCRbeta CDR3 rearrangement. For each sample, productive Simpson clonality was calculated by taking the square root of Simpson's diversity index across productive rearrangements. This is the immuneACCESS table as TCRdb keeps it, with only in-frame sequences that have V and J called. A part of the clones is gone; compared with another copy, unresolved V genes explain less than half, and the rest is unexplained. V and J calls and clone size come straight from that table; D and trimming were deduced from the DNA. The sample yields roughly 100,000 clones; 70% to 80% were counted once. The ten largest make up around 18% of the sample.

This sequence originates from a woman older than 75 with active or convalescent COVID-19. The chain links TRBV6-5 with TRBJ2-7; perhaps TRBD2 is the D gene, with 5 bases matching. The sequencing input was peripheral blood. The nucleotide sequence reads TGTGCCAGCAGTTACGAGGGCTACGAGCAGTACTTC. It encodes CASSYEGYEQYF.